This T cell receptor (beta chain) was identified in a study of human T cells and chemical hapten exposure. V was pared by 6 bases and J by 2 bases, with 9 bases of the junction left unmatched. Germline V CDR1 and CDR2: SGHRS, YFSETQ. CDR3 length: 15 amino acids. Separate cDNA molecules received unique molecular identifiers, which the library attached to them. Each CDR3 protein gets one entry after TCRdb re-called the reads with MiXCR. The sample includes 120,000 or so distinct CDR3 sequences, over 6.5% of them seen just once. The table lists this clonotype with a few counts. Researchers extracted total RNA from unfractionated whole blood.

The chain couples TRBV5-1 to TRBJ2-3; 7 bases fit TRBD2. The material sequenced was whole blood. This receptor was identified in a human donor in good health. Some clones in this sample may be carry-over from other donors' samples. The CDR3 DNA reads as TGCGCCAGCACCGTAGCGGGCCTGTTCACAGATACGCAGTATTTT. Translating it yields CASTVAGLFTDTQYF.